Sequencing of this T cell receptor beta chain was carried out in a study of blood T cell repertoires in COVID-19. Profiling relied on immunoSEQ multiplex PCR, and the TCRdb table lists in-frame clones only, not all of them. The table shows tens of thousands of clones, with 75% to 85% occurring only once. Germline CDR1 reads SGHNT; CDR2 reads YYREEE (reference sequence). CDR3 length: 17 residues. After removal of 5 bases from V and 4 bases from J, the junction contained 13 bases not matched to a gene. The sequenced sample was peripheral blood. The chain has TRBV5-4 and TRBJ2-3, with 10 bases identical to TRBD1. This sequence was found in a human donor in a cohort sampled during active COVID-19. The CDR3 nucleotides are TGTGCCAGCAGGCCGTACCGGGACAGGGGTTCCCCAGATACGCAGTATTTT. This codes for CASRPYRDRGSPDTQYF.